The 8 T cell receptor beta chains below all came from one sample that was sequenced in a study of T cells after yellow fever vaccination. TCRdb reprocessed the 5' RACE reads via MiXCR and lists one record per CDR3 protein. The table has approximately 120,000 distinct CDR3 sequences, roughly 8.2% seen once. The specimen comprised CD8+ T cells sorted from PBMCs, sampled on the day of the yellow fever booster vaccination. These receptors all stem from a man aged 18 to 35 who received the YFV17D yellow fever vaccine.

Only a few counts were recorded for this clonotype. The V and J genes are TRBV4-2 and TRBJ1-3, with TRBD1 identical over 10 bases. This CDR3 comprises 16 residues. Germline V CDR1 and CDR2: LGHNA, YNFKEQ. Trimming cost V 1 base and J 3 bases; bases outside gene matches: 3. CDR3 nucleotide sequence: TGTGCCAGCAGCCAAGTGACAGGGGGCAATGGAAACACCATATATTTT. Its translation is CASSQVTGGNGNTIYF.

This clonotype showed up just a few times. This rearrangement joins TRBV6-5 to TRBJ1-1; D is unclear. This CDR3 is built from 16 residues. The germline V gene encodes CDR1 MNHEY and CDR2 SVGAGI. V dropped 5 bases and J dropped 7 bases, with 23 bases sitting between them. The CDR3 nucleotides read TGTGCCAGCAGTGCACGACTACGAACAGCCGAGAATGAAGCTTTCTTT. Protein sequence: CASSARLRTAENEAFF.

With respect to this clonotype: At one boundary the junction diverges from the germline segment, which might be a read error. The rearrangement joins TRBV5-1 to TRBJ1-1; D not certain. The CDR3 covers 16 residues. Germline CDR1 is SGHRS and CDR2 is YFSETQ. The CDR3 here is CASSLSEGYLNPEAFF. CDR3 bases: TGCGCCAGCAGCTTGAGTGAGGGCTACCTGAACCCTGAAGCTTTCTTT.

The CDR3 sequence: CASSGDSSYNEQFF. In DNA, the CDR3 is TGTGCCAGCAGCGGCGACAGCTCCTACAATGAGCAGTTCTTC. The rearrangement links TRBV9 to TRBJ2-1, with D perhaps matching TRBD1 (5 bases). This CDR3 is 14 amino acids long. The V gene lost 3 bases and the J gene lost 0 bases, with 7 bases spanning the gap. Germline assignment: CDR1 SGDLS and CDR2 YYNGEE.

This clonotype has just a few counts. V is TRBV7-2 and J is TRBJ2-5; D is undetermined. The CDR3 spans 16 residues. Germline loops: CDR1 SGHTA, CDR2 FQGNSA. The V gene lost 2 bases and the J gene lost 5 bases, with 18 bases spanning the gap. Here the CDR3 DNA reads TGTGCCAGCAGCTTATTGGCCACAACACCCGGGGAGACCCAGTACTTC. Translation: CASSLLATTPGETQYF.

This chain links TRBV20-1 with TRBJ2-3; D is unclear. V gave up 2 bases and J gave up 0 bases, with 12 bases separating them. CDR1 is DFQATT, CDR2 SNEGSKA, per germline (reference sequence). The CDR3 loop spans 15 amino acids. The CDR3 region has the DNA TGCAGTGCTAGAACGCCCTTTGACAGCACAGATACGCAGTATTTT. Residues: CSARTPFDSTDTQYF.

This clonotype came up a few times. The chain uses TRBV29-1 and TRBJ1-4; D is unresolved. Germline V gene sequence: CDR1 SQVTM, CDR2 ANQGSEA. This CDR3 has 13 amino acids. Trimming took 6 bases from V and 8 from J, leaving 16 bases between them. CDR3 residues: CSVEGTEGEKLFF. The CDR3 region has the DNA TGCAGCGTGGAGGGCACAGAGGGAGAAAAACTGTTTTTT.

About this clonotype itself: One end of the junction fails to match germline, which may point to a read error. CDR3 amino acids: CASSFGGAYGCTF. The DNA for the CDR3 is TGTGCCAGCAGCTTCGGGGGGGCCTATGGCTGCACCTTC. The chain is built from TRBV7-2 and TRBJ1-2; maybe TRBD1 (6 bases). The germline V gene has CDR1 SGHTA and CDR2 FQGNSA. The CDR3 consists of 13 residues.